This entry describes one T cell receptor beta chain. These data are taken from a study of breast tumors, draining lymph nodes, adjacent tissues. TCRdb re-analysed the multiplex PCR reads in MiXCR, keeping a single row per CDR3 protein. Seen here are 20,000 or so distinct CDR3 sequences, 55% to 80% observed once, and the top ten hold about a fifth. The V end was cut by 3 bases, the J end by 0 bases, with 10 bases between. The CDR3 consists of 16 residues. Germline loops: CDR1 KGHDR, CDR2 SFDVKD. The TCR sequence derives from a female donor with breast cancer. Some clones in this sample may be carry-over from other donors' samples. Material: tumor-adjacent breast tissue. The V call is TRBV24-1, the J call TRBJ2-2, with D possibly called TRBD1 or TRBD2 (6 bases each). The CDR3 DNA is TGTGCCACCAGTGATCCGGGGGCGCCGAACACCGGGGAGCTGTTTTTT. Encoded protein: CATSDPGAPNTGELFF.